This T cell receptor (beta chain) was observed in a study of shared clonotypes between healthy human individuals. Study-wide background: The plates for each donor numbered three CD4 naive, three CD4 memory, two CD8 naive and one CD8 memory.

Some clones are missing from TCRdb's copy, which holds only in-frame ones; the method was immunoSEQ multiplex PCR. The data show 700,000 or so clones, with about three quarters seen just once and approximately 1.8% held by the top ten. Germline V lookup: CDR1 LNHDA, CDR2 SQIVND (reference sequence). This CDR3 comprises 15 residues. Trimming removed 7 bases at V and 0 bases at J, with 16 bases between. It was into CD45RA+ naive and CD45RA-negative memory subsets that the CD4+ cells were split. The specimen sequenced was memory CD4+ T cells sorted from blood. Subset noted: CD45RA-negative fraction. This chain joins TRBV19 and TRBJ2-7; a possible D gene is TRBD2 (6 bases). The TCR originated in a woman in her 30s in good health. The CDR3 DNA reads as TGTGCCAGTAAAAAGGCTAGCGCGAGCTCCTACGAGCAGTACTTC. This translates into CASKKASASSYEQYF.